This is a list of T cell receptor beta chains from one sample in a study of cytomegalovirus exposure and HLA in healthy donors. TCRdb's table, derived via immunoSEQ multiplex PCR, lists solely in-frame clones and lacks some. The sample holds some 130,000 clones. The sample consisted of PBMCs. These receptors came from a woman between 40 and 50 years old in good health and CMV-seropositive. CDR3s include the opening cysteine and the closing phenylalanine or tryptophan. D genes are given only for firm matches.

CDR3: CASSPQRGPYEQYF
DNA: TGTGCCAGCAGTCCCCAGAGAGGGCCCTACGAGCAGTACTTC
J: TRBJ2-7
D: -
V: TRBV6-5

CDR3: CASSLEYGGGEKLFF
DNA: TGTGCCAGCAGCTTAGAGTATGGTGGAGGGGAAAAACTGTTTTTT
J: TRBJ1-4
D: -
V: TRBV7-2

CDR3: CASSYSGTSGSTGELFF
DNA: TGTGCCAGCAGCTACTCCGGGACTAGCGGGTCGACCGGGGAGCTGTTTTTT
J: TRBJ2-2
D: TRBD2
V: TRBV5-6

CDR3: CASSIYRGNTEAFF
DNA: TGCGCCAGCAGCATTTACAGGGGGAACACTGAAGCTTTCTTT
J: TRBJ1-1
D: TRBD1
V: TRBV5-1

CDR3: CASNSVMEEFNYGYTF
DNA: TGTGCCAGTAACTCCGTTATGGAGGAATTTAACTATGGCTACACCTTC
J: TRBJ1-2
D: -
V: TRBV19

CDR3: CASLRTGSREQYF
DNA: TGTGCCAGCCTCCGGACAGGGTCCCGCGAGCAGTACTTC
J: TRBJ2-7
D: TRBD1
V: TRBV28

CDR3: CASSSFWGQAAYEQYF
DNA: TGTGCCAGTAGTTCATTTTGGGGACAGGCTGCCTACGAGCAGTACTTC
J: TRBJ2-7
D: TRBD1
V: TRBV19

CDR3: CASSLRVLDSEQFF
DNA: TGTGCCAGCAGTCTACGCGTACTAGACTCTGAGCAGTTCTTC
J: TRBJ2-1
D: -
V: TRBV6-1

CDR3: CASSFPPSGQETQYF
DNA: TGTGCCAGCAGCTTCCCCCCTAGCGGCCAAGAGACCCAGTACTTC
J: TRBJ2-5
D: TRBD2
V: TRBV7-2

CDR3: CASSISGTSSYNEQFF
DNA: TGCGCCAGCAGTATCTCCGGGACTAGCTCCTACAATGAGCAGTTCTTC
J: TRBJ2-1
D: TRBD2
V: TRBV4-1

CDR3: CASSLSIAPGLNEKLFF
DNA: TGTGCCAGCAGTTTATCGATCGCCCCAGGATTAAATGAAAAACTGTTTTTT
J: TRBJ1-4
D: -
V: TRBV27

CDR3: CAIKTGGTEAFF
DNA: TGTGCCATCAAGACAGGGGGGACTGAAGCTTTCTTT
J: TRBJ1-1
D: TRBD1
V: TRBV10-3

CDR3: CASRATAGEQYF
DNA: TGTGCCAGCAGAGCAACGGCGGGAGAGCAGTACTTC
J: TRBJ2-7
D: -
V: TRBV6-5

CDR3: CASSLLAASGANVLTF
DNA: TGTGCCAGCAGCTTGCTCGCGGCCTCGGGGGCCAACGTCCTGACTTTC
J: TRBJ2-6
D: -
V: TRBV5-6

CDR3: CAWSVDRVTEAFF
DNA: TGTGCCTGGAGTGTTGACAGGGTCACTGAAGCTTTCTTT
J: TRBJ1-1
D: TRBD1
V: TRBV30

CDR3: CASSEAGQNQPQHF
DNA: TGTGCCAGCAGTGAAGCGGGGCAGAATCAGCCCCAGCATTTT
J: TRBJ1-5
D: -
V: TRBV6-1

CDR3: CSALLSTGPYNEQFF
DNA: TGCAGCGCTCTCTTGAGTACGGGTCCTTACAATGAGCAGTTCTTC
J: TRBJ2-1
D: -
V: TRBV29-1

CDR3: CASSLDPASYEQYF
DNA: TGTGCCAGCAGCTTAGATCCAGCGTCCTACGAGCAGTACTTC
J: TRBJ2-7
D: -
V: TRBV11-2

CDR3: CASSLSMTYNEQFF
DNA: TGTGCCAGCAGCTTAAGCATGACCTACAATGAGCAGTTCTTC
J: TRBJ2-1
D: -
V: TRBV7-9

CDR3: CASSLPLPGTGANVLTF
DNA: TGCGCCAGCAGCTTGCCACTTCCAGGGACTGGGGCCAACGTCCTGACTTTC
J: TRBJ2-6
D: -
V: TRBV5-1

CDR3: CASSLKDSRSGELFF
DNA: TGTGCCAGCAGCTTAAAGGACTCCAGGTCCGGGGAGCTGTTTTTT
J: TRBJ2-2
D: -
V: TRBV7-9

CDR3: CASSPGAGRETQYF
DNA: TGTGCCAGCAGCCCGGGAGCGGGACGGGAGACCCAGTACTTC
J: TRBJ2-5
D: TRBD2
V: TRBV13

CDR3: CASGSPNRGTYEQYF
DNA: TGTGCCAGCGGGAGCCCGAATAGGGGGACCTACGAGCAGTACTTC
J: TRBJ2-7
D: -
V: TRBV6-1

CDR3: CASSFGTASYEQYF
DNA: TGTGCCAGCAGCTTTGGGACAGCTAGCTACGAGCAGTACTTC
J: TRBJ2-7
D: TRBD1
V: TRBV7-9

CDR3: CASSPRTGKETQYF
DNA: TGTGCCAGCAGCCCCCGGACAGGGAAGGAGACCCAGTACTTC
J: TRBJ2-5
D: TRBD1
V: TRBV5-4